These 23 T cell receptor beta chains originate from one sample sequenced in a study of blood T cell repertoires in COVID-19. The method was immunoSEQ multiplex PCR; TCRdb's version includes in-frame clones alone and lacks a portion of them. There are just over 650,000 clones in the sample; 85% to 90% occur only once, and over 0.2% lies in the top ten. The sample comprised peripheral blood. Source of these receptors: a young woman with acute or convalescent COVID-19.

V usage is TRBV5-6 and J usage is TRBJ2-1; 9 bases are shared with TRBD1. The CDR3 totals 14 residues. The J segment lost 6 bases and the V segment lost 4 bases, leaving 5 bases of the junction unmatched. Germline V gene lookup returns CDR1 SGHDT and CDR2 YYEEEE. The CDR3 DNA reads TGTGCCAGCAGCCTCGGGACAGGGCGCAATGAGCAGTTCTTC. This gives the protein CASSLGTGRNEQFF.

The V call is TRBV19, the J call TRBJ2-7; TRBD1 might be the D (6 bases). Germline loops: CDR1 LNHDA, CDR2 SQIVND (reference sequence). With 5 bases removed from V and 0 bases from J, the gap between germline ends came to 11 bases. This CDR3 region has 14 residues. CDR3 DNA sequence: TGTGCCAGTAGTTCAGGGGAATACTCCTACGAGCAGTACTTC. The encoded protein is CASSSGEYSYEQYF.

There are a few counts of this clone. The chain recombines TRBV4-2 with TRBJ1-6; no reliable D call. Germline-derived CDR1 and CDR2 are LGHNA and YNFKEQ. The CDR3 has 19 residues. Between the trimmed V and J ends, which lost 0 bases and 8 bases, there was a span of 23 bases. The CDR3 here is CASSQDRVGVGQGYSPLHF. The CDR3 nucleotides are TGTGCCAGCAGCCAAGATAGGGTGGGAGTAGGTCAAGGGTATTCACCCCTCCACTTT.

CDR3 sequence (DNA): TGTGCCAGCAGTTACTCATCTAGGAGGACAGTAGATACGCAGTATTTT. Translated: CASSYSSRRTVDTQYF. V and J are TRBV6-2 or TRBV6-3 and TRBJ2-3; D may be TRBD1 (6 bases). This CDR3 comprises 16 residues. Deletions cut 0 bases from V and 5 bases from J, with 15 bases between. Germline V gives CDR1 MNHEY, CDR2 SVGEGT.

This clone has only one observation. This chain links TRBV4-1 with TRBJ2-5; 9 bases fit TRBD1. The J segment lost 7 bases and the V segment lost 3 bases, leaving 9 bases of the junction unmatched. The CDR3 runs 15 residues. Germline lookup yields CDR1 MGHRA and CDR2 YSYEKL. The CDR3 DNA is TGCGCCAGCAGCCACGCGGGACAGGGAACCGGGACCCAGTACTTC. Translating gives CASSHAGQGTGTQYF.

This chain joins TRBV25-1 and TRBJ2-5; D is perhaps TRBD1 (6 bases). V shed 6 bases and J shed 0 bases, with 14 bases lying between them. This CDR3 spans 15 amino acids. Germline loops: CDR1 MGHDK, CDR2 SYGVNS. Written as DNA, the CDR3 is TGTGCCAGCAGCGAGAGAGGACAGAACCAAGAGACCCAGTACTTC. Residues: CASSERGQNQETQYF.

The CDR3 protein is CASSLTGDSYYNEQFF. In nucleotides, the CDR3 is TGTGCCAGCAGCTTAACTGGGGACAGCTACTACAATGAGCAGTTCTTC. V and J are TRBV7-3 and TRBJ2-1, with 7 bases identical to TRBD1. The V segment lost 0 bases and the J segment 3 bases; nucleotides outside the gene matches: 5. The CDR3 extends over 16 amino acids. The germline V gene encodes CDR1 SGHTA and CDR2 FQGTGA.

J is TRBJ1-1 and V is TRBV5-4; 9 bases align to TRBD1. Looked up from germline, CDR1 is SGHNT and CDR2 is YYREEE (reference sequence). V shed 0 bases and J 6 bases; nucleotides not matched to a gene: 9. There are 16 residues in the CDR3. CDR3 protein: CASSLDRGPALAEAFF. CDR3 bases: TGTGCCAGCAGCTTGGACAGGGGGCCCGCATTGGCTGAAGCTTTCTTT. Full variable domain (outside the CDR3, taken from reference TRBV5-4 and TRBJ1-1): ETGVTQSPTHLIKTRGQQVTLRCSSQSGHNTVSWYQQALGQGPQFIFQYYREEENGRGNFPPRFSGLQFPNYSSELNVNALELDDSALYLCASSLDRGPALAEAFFGQGTRLTVV.

V usage is TRBV10-3 and J usage is TRBJ1-1; maybe TRBD1 (6 bases). Germline CDR1 is ENHRY and CDR2 is SYGVKD. The CDR3 is 15 amino acids. Trimming cost V 0 bases and J 4 bases, with 12 bases left between them. The CDR3 region is CAISESSQTGTEAFF. DNA of the CDR3: TGTGCCATCAGTGAGTCCTCTCAGACAGGCACTGAAGCTTTCTTT.

In nucleotides, the CDR3 is TGCGCCAGCAGCCAAGATCCAACGGGGGGCCACACAGATACGCAGTATTTT. It is translated as CASSQDPTGGHTDTQYF. The chain joins TRBV4-3 to TRBJ2-3, with a tentative D call TRBD2 (7 bases). The CDR3 sequence is 17 residues long. Germline V lookup: CDR1 LGHNA, CDR2 YSLEER. Trimming took off 0 bases at V and 2 bases at J, with 15 bases between the two ends.

This chain joins TRBV12-3 or TRBV12-4 and TRBJ2-7; 8 bases map to TRBD1. The CDR3 is made up of 13 amino acids. The junction had 9 bases not matched to a gene; V was cut back by 8 bases and J by 6 bases. The CDR3 nucleotides are TGTGCCAGCCAAAGAAGGACAGGGCGCGAGCAGTACTTC. Protein: CASQRRTGREQYF.

The chain is built from TRBV3-1 (or the pseudogene TRBV3-2) and TRBJ2-7; the D is unclear. Germline V CDR1 and CDR2: LGHDT, YNNKEL (reference sequence). V was trimmed by 1 base and J by 6 bases, leaving 10 bases between them. This CDR3 spans 13 amino acids. CDR3 amino acids: CASSQVISGEQYF. For the CDR3, the DNA is TGTGCCAGCAGCCAAGTGATCTCGGGCGAGCAGTACTTC.

CDR3 in DNA: TGTGCCATCAGCCCCAGCGACAGGAACTATGGCTACACCTTC. This encodes CAISPSDRNYGYTF. This rearrangement joins TRBV10-3 to TRBJ1-2; tentatively, D is TRBD1 (6 bases). The V end lost 6 bases, the J end lost 2 bases, and 13 bases lay between the germline ends. CDR3 size: 14 residues. Germline values: CDR1 ENHRY, CDR2 SYGVKD.

This rearrangement joins TRBV30 to TRBJ1-2; D is uncertain. V lost 8 bases and J lost 6, with 10 bases in between. The CDR3 consists of 10 residues. Looked up from germline, CDR1 is GTSNPN and CDR2 is SVGIG (reference sequence). The CDR3 DNA reads as TGTGCCCGGGCCGGGGATGGCTACACCTTC. Its protein product is CARAGDGYTF.

The chain has TRBV13 and TRBJ2-7, with 11 bases lining up with TRBD1. The CDR3 consists of 18 residues. Germline CDR1 is PRHDT and CDR2 is FYEKMQ (reference sequence). The junction had 8 bases not matched to a gene; V was cut back by 1 base and J by 0 bases. CDR3 residues: CASSLAGTGGDSSYEQYF. CDR3 nucleotide sequence: TGTGCCAGCAGCTTAGCCGGGACAGGGGGAGATAGCTCCTACGAGCAGTACTTC. Drawing the rest from reference TRBV13 and TRBJ2-7, the complete variable domain is AAGVIQSPRHLIKEKRETATLKCYPIPRHDTVYWYQQGPGQDPQFLISFYEKMQSDKGSIPDRFSAQQFSDYHSELNMSSLELGDSALYFCASSLAGTGGDSSYEQYFGPGTRLTVT.

V gene TRBV4-2 combines with J gene TRBJ1-2, with unresolved D. CDR3 size: 15 residues. V lost 1 base and J lost 3, with 12 bases in between. Looked up from germline, CDR1 is LGHNA and CDR2 is YNFKEQ. The CDR3 reads CASSQGPYQDYGYTF. DNA of the CDR3: TGTGCCAGCAGCCAAGGACCATACCAGGACTATGGCTACACCTTC.

This clone has only a few counts. V gene TRBV29-1 combines with J gene TRBJ2-1; 8 nucleotides match TRBD2. The germline V gene has CDR1 SQVTM and CDR2 ANQGSEA. There are 14 residues in the CDR3. With V trimmed by 7 bases and J by 4 bases, 9 bases remained unmatched. The CDR3 nucleotides are TGCAGCGCCTCCACCGGGAGGGTGTACAATGAGCAGTTCTTC. It is translated as CSASTGRVYNEQFF.

As to this clone: This same CDR3 is encoded by further DNA sequences in the sample. This chain connects TRBV9 to TRBJ1-2, with a weak D call TRBD1 (6 bases). V was cut by 0 bases and J by 4 bases, with 13 bases left in between. The CDR3 contains 15 residues. From germline, CDR1 is SGDLS and CDR2 YYNGEE. The CDR3 protein is CASSVGPGGLYGYTF. The CDR3 DNA reads as TGTGCCAGCAGCGTAGGACCGGGGGGCCTCTATGGCTACACCTTC.

The V gene is TRBV12-5, the J gene TRBJ2-7, with 9 bases identical to TRBD1. The CDR3 covers 16 residues. Germline trimming cut 0 bases from V and 2 bases from J; bases unmatched to any gene: 5. Germline-derived CDR1 and CDR2 are LGHNT and FRNRAP. CDR3 in amino acids: CASGLVIRQGAYEQYF. The CDR3 DNA is TGTGCTAGTGGTTTGGTAATAAGACAGGGGGCCTACGAGCAGTACTTC.

The J gene is TRBJ2-7, the V gene TRBV7-6; no definite D call. The V end was cut by 1 base, the J end by 3 bases, with 13 bases between. Germline assignment: CDR1 SGHVS and CDR2 FNYEAQ. The CDR3 has 15 amino acids. The CDR3 DNA sequence: TGTGCCAGCAGCTTAGACTCGCCGGGTCTCTACGAGCAGTACTTC. This sequence encodes CASSLDSPGLYEQYF.

The V gene is TRBV7-6, the J gene TRBJ1-2; a possible D gene is TRBD1 (6 bases). Trimming removed 4 bases at V and 6 bases at J, with 18 bases between. CDR1 is SGHVS, CDR2 FNYEAQ, per germline. This CDR3 spans 15 amino acids. CDR3 bases: TGTGCCAGCAGCTCTAGGGGGTACAGGGACGATGGCTACACCTTC. Translation gives CASSSRGYRDDGYTF.

The chain is built from TRBV7-2 and TRBJ1-5; tentative D call: TRBD1 (5 bases). The CDR3 spans 15 residues. V dropped 0 bases and J dropped 6 bases, with 12 bases sitting between them. Germline assignment: CDR1 SGHTA and CDR2 FQGNSA. The CDR3 nucleotides are TGTGCCAGCAGCTTAGCTCAGGGTAAGGGTCAGCCCCAGCATTTT. This translates into CASSLAQGKGQPQHF.

V and J are TRBV6-6 and TRBJ2-3; the D gene is possibly TRBD2 (7 bases). The CDR3 loop spans 15 amino acids. Germline-derived CDR1 and CDR2 are MNHNY and SVGAGI (reference sequence). Trimming stripped 2 bases from V and 2 bases from J, with 11 bases between. The CDR3, as DNA: TGTGCCAGCAGTTACGGGGGGGCAGACACAGATACGCAGTATTTT. It translates to CASSYGGADTDTQYF.